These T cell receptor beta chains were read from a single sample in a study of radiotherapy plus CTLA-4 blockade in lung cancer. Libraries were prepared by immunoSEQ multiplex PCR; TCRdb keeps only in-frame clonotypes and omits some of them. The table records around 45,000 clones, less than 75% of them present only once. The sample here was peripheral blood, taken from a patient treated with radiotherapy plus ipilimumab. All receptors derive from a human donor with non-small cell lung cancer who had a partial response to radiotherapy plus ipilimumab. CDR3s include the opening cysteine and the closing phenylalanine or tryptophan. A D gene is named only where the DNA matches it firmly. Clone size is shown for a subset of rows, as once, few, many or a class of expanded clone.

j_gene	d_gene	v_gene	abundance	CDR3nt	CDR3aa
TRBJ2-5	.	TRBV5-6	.	TGTGCCAGCAGCTCAGGGGTCCAAGAGACCCAGTACTTC	CASSSGVQETQYF
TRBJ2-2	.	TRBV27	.	TGTGCCAGCAGTTTGTTACAGTCGAACACCGGGGAGCTGTTTTTT	CASSLLQSNTGELFF
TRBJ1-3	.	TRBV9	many	TGTGCCAGCAGCGGGGCCCCCTCTGGAAACACCATATATTTT	CASSGAPSGNTIYF
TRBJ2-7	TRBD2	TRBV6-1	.	TGTGCCAGCAGGCCGCGGGAGTATGACGAGCAGTACTTC	CASRPREYDEQYF
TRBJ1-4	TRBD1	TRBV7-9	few	TGTGCCAGCAGCTTAGGGACAGGGGCCCAGCAAGATGAAAAACTGTTTTTT	CASSLGTGAQQDEKLFF
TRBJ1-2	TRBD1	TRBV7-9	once	TGTGCCAGCAGCCCCGGGACAGGGGATTATGGCTACACCTTC	CASSPGTGDYGYTF
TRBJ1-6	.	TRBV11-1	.	TGTGCCAGCAGCTTAAGTGGGGCCGAGCCCCTCCACTTT	CASSLSGAEPLHF
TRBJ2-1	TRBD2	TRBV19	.	TGTGCCAGTGGCTCACTAGCGGGAGGGAATGAGCAGTTCTTC	CASGSLAGGNEQFF
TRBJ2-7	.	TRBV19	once	TGTGCCAGTAGTAAAACCACCTGGGCGCAAGCCTACGAGCAGTACTTC	CASSKTTWAQAYEQYF
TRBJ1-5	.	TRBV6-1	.	TGTGCCAGCAGCCGACAGCCCAACCAGCCCCAGCATTTT	CASSRQPNQPQHF
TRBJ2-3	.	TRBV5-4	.	TGTGCCAGCAGCTTGGGGACTGTCACAGATACGCAGTATTTT	CASSLGTVTDTQYF
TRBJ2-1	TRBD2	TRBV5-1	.	TGCGCCAGCAGCTTGCGCCCACTAGCGGGAGGGGGAAATGAGCAGTTCTTC	CASSLRPLAGGGNEQFF
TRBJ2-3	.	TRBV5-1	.	TGCGCCAGCAGCTTGACGCGGCCAGATACGCAGTATTTT	CASSLTRPDTQYF
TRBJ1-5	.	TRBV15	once	TGTGCCACCAGCAGCACAGGTCCGCATCAGCCCCAGCATTTT	CATSSTGPHQPQHF
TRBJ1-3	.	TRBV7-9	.	TGTGCCAGCAGCTCCCTGGGGCGTTTGACCGGAAACACCATATATTTT	CASSSLGRLTGNTIYF
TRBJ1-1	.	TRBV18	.	TGTGCCAGCTCACCCGTAAAAAACACTGAAGCTTTCTTT	CASSPVKNTEAFF
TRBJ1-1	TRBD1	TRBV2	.	TGTGCCAGCAGAGACAGGGGACCCTTCGAAGCTTTCTTT	CASRDRGPFEAFF